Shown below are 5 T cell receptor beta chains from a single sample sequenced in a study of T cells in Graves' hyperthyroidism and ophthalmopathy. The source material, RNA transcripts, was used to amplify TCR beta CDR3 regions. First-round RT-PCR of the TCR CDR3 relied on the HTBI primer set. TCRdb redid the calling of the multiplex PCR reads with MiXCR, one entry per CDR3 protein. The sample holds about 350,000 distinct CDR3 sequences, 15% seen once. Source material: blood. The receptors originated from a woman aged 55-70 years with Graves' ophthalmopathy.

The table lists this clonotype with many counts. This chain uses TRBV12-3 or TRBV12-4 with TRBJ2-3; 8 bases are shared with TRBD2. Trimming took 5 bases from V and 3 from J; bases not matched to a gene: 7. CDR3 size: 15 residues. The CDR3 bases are TGTGCCAGCAGTAAACCGGGACTAGAGACAGATACGCAGTATTTT. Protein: CASSKPGLETDTQYF.

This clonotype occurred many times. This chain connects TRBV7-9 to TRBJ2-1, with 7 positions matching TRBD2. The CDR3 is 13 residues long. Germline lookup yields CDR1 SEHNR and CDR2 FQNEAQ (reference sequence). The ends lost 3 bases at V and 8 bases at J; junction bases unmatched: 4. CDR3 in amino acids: CASSLGGTDEQFF. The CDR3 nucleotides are TGTGCCAGCAGCTTGGGGGGGACGGATGAGCAGTTCTTC.

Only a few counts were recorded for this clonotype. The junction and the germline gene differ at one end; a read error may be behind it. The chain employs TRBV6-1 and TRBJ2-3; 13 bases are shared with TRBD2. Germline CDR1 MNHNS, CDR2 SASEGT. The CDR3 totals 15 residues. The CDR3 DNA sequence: TGTGCCAGCAGTGGGACTAGCGGGAGTGGAGATATGCAGTATTTT. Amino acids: CASSGTSGSGDMQYF.

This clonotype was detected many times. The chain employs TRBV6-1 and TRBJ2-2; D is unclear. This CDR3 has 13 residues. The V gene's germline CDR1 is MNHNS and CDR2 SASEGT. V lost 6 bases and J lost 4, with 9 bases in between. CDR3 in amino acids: CASRPDPTGELFF. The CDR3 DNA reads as TGTGCCAGCAGACCGGACCCCACCGGGGAGCTGTTTTTT.

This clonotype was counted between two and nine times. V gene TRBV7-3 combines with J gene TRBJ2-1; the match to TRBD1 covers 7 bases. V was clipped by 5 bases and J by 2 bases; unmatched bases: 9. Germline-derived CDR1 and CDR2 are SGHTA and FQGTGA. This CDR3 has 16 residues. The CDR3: CASSRSGTETYNEQFF. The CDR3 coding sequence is TGTGCCAGCAGCCGATCCGGGACAGAAACCTACAATGAGCAGTTCTTC.